The rows below give T cell receptor beta chains drawn from one sample of a study of blood T cell repertoires in COVID-19. TCRdb keeps only in-frame clones here, not all; method: immunoSEQ multiplex PCR. The sample contains over 300,000 clones, 70% to 90% of which appear only once. The sequenced sample consisted of PBMCs or T cells enriched from blood (not recorded which). The receptors come from a woman between 25 and 40 years old with acute COVID-19. The CDR3 runs from the conserved cysteine through the conserved F or W. The order of the fields is clone size, V gene, CDR3 protein. Where a row states a size, it is once, few, many or the class of an expanded clone; other rows omit it.

clone_size: NA
v_call: TRBV6-1
cdr3_aa: CASSGAGISGANVLTF

clone_size: NA
v_call: TRBV11-3
cdr3_aa: CASSRTGESEQFF

clone_size: NA
v_call: TRBV30
cdr3_aa: CAWSVPYLGQVNQPQHF

clone_size: NA
v_call: TRBV24-1
cdr3_aa: CASAAGQNNYGYTF

clone_size: few
v_call: TRBV12-3/TRBV12-4
cdr3_aa: CASSLEGAGYTF

clone_size: NA
v_call: TRBV5-1
cdr3_aa: CASSRGQWGTDTQYF

clone_size: once
v_call: TRBV2
cdr3_aa: CASSEWRTGGDYGYTF

clone_size: once
v_call: TRBV7-9
cdr3_aa: CASSQTRGYNEQFF

clone_size: NA
v_call: TRBV24-1
cdr3_aa: CATMSGDNYNEQFF

clone_size: NA
v_call: TRBV6-5
cdr3_aa: CASRTGQVPSPAFF

clone_size: NA
v_call: TRBV29-1
cdr3_aa: CSVEDGLKRGKYQETQYF

clone_size: few
v_call: TRBV24-1
cdr3_aa: CATSDSRVGTGSGYTF

clone_size: once
v_call: TRBV9
cdr3_aa: CASSVEMRGTEAFF

clone_size: once
v_call: TRBV4-1
cdr3_aa: CASSHGGTGVNYGYTF

clone_size: NA
v_call: TRBV6-5
cdr3_aa: CASQGSGYEQYF

clone_size: NA
v_call: TRBV10-2
cdr3_aa: CASRGGNTEAFF

clone_size: NA
v_call: TRBV2
cdr3_aa: CASVRDRGYSYEQYF

clone_size: NA
v_call: TRBV29-1
cdr3_aa: CSVEDSWRVAFF

clone_size: NA
v_call: TRBV29-1
cdr3_aa: CSVSHPLAKNIQYF

clone_size: NA
v_call: TRBV6-5
cdr3_aa: CASRVGTGGTYEQYF

clone_size: NA
v_call: TRBV18
cdr3_aa: CASSTGQGFWQPQHF

clone_size: NA
v_call: TRBV10-1
cdr3_aa: CASSDPGGEQYF

clone_size: NA
v_call: TRBV7-9
cdr3_aa: CASSLAVGTGDGYTF

clone_size: NA
v_call: TRBV4-2
cdr3_aa: CASSQEGGFEQYF

clone_size: NA
v_call: TRBV9
cdr3_aa: CASSVWLAGGRVYNEQFF

clone_size: NA
v_call: TRBV13
cdr3_aa: CASSSRVPLNYEQYF

clone_size: NA
v_call: TRBV6-5
cdr3_aa: CASSLQASNQPQHF

clone_size: NA
v_call: TRBV27
cdr3_aa: CASRGKTGEQYF

clone_size: NA
v_call: TRBV12-5
cdr3_aa: CASGLGVAGVTDTQYF